This is a list of T cell receptor beta chains from one sample in a study of blood T cell repertoires in COVID-19. Libraries were prepared by immunoSEQ multiplex PCR; TCRdb keeps only in-frame clonotypes and omits some of them. Here the sample spans about 260,000 clones, about 87% being singletons. Sequencing was carried out using PBMCs or T cells enriched from blood (not recorded which). The receptor source for this set is a middle-aged woman who had been exposed to COVID-19. Both conserved end residues are part of each CDR3. The D gene is left open where the match is weak. Size is omitted from some rows. Given values are once, few, many or a class for expanded clones.

clone size: few; CDR3 length: 13; J gene: TRBJ2-3; V gene: TRBV7-8; D gene: -; CDR3 DNA: TGTGCCAGCAGCTTCGAAACTAGAGATACGCAGTATTTT; CDR3 protein: CASSFETRDTQYF
clone size: -; CDR3 length: 15; J gene: TRBJ1-2; V gene: TRBV7-2; D gene: -; CDR3 DNA: TGTGCCAGCAGCCAATCCCGACAGGAGCTCGATGGCTACACCTTC; CDR3 protein: CASSQSRQELDGYTF
clone size: -; CDR3 length: 18; J gene: TRBJ2-1; V gene: TRBV3-1/TRBV3-2; D gene: TRBD2; CDR3 DNA: TGTGCCAGCAGCCATTCGGGGGGGGCCTTCAGGAAAAACAATGAGCAGTTCTTC; CDR3 protein: CASSHSGGAFRKNNEQFF
clone size: -; CDR3 length: 15; J gene: TRBJ1-4; V gene: TRBV3-1/TRBV3-2; D gene: -; CDR3 DNA: TGTGCCAGCAGCCAAAGTAGAGGGCGTAATGAAAAACTGTTTTTT; CDR3 protein: CASSQSRGRNEKLFF
clone size: -; CDR3 length: 14; J gene: TRBJ2-1; V gene: TRBV6-2/TRBV6-3; D gene: TRBD2; CDR3 DNA: TGTGCCAGCAGGCCTAGCGGGGGGGCCCCTGAGCAGTTCTTC; CDR3 protein: CASRPSGGAPEQFF
clone size: -; CDR3 length: 15; J gene: TRBJ2-2; V gene: TRBV19; D gene: -; CDR3 DNA: TGTGCCAGTAGGGCGCGGGTCACGAACACCGGGGAGCTGTTTTTT; CDR3 protein: CASRARVTNTGELFF
clone size: -; CDR3 length: 16; J gene: TRBJ1-2; V gene: TRBV28; D gene: -; CDR3 DNA: TGTGCCAGCAACAATTTGTCAAGGGGGTTCGGGTATGGCTACACCTTC; CDR3 protein: CASNNLSRGFGYGYTF
clone size: -; CDR3 length: 11; J gene: TRBJ2-5; V gene: TRBV18; D gene: -; CDR3 DNA: TGTGCCAGCTCGAGACAAGAGACCCAGTACTTC; CDR3 protein: CASSRQETQYF
clone size: -; CDR3 length: 13; J gene: TRBJ2-2; V gene: TRBV13; D gene: -; CDR3 DNA: TGTGCCAGCAGCACGGGACTCACCGGGGAGCTGTTTTTT; CDR3 protein: CASSTGLTGELFF
clone size: -; CDR3 length: 14; J gene: TRBJ2-7; V gene: TRBV6-5; D gene: TRBD1; CDR3 DNA: TGTGCCAGCAGTTTGGGACAGGGGACCTACGAGCAGTACTTC; CDR3 protein: CASSLGQGTYEQYF
clone size: -; CDR3 length: 14; J gene: TRBJ2-1; V gene: TRBV7-9; D gene: -; CDR3 DNA: TGTGCCAGCAGAAAAGGGGCTACCTACAATGAGCAGTTCTTC; CDR3 protein: CASRKGATYNEQFF
clone size: -; CDR3 length: 13; J gene: TRBJ2-1; V gene: TRBV24-1; D gene: TRBD2; CDR3 DNA: TGTGCCACAAAGCGGGAGTATTCAAATGAGCAGTTCTTC; CDR3 protein: CATKREYSNEQFF
clone size: once; CDR3 length: 14; J gene: TRBJ1-2; V gene: TRBV28; D gene: -; CDR3 DNA: TGTGCCAGCGGTACCCTCCAGGGTAACTATGGCTACACCTTC; CDR3 protein: CASGTLQGNYGYTF
clone size: -; CDR3 length: 14; J gene: TRBJ1-2; V gene: TRBV18; D gene: -; CDR3 DNA: TGTGCCAGCTCACCAGGCGACTCCTCGAAAGGCTACACCTTC; CDR3 protein: CASSPGDSSKGYTF
clone size: -; CDR3 length: 16; J gene: TRBJ1-5; V gene: TRBV19; D gene: TRBD1; CDR3 DNA: TGTGCCAGTAGTGACAGGGACCCTGGTGCTAATCAGCCCCAGCATTTT; CDR3 protein: CASSDRDPGANQPQHF
clone size: -; CDR3 length: 15; J gene: TRBJ2-3; V gene: TRBV3-1/TRBV3-2; D gene: TRBD2; CDR3 DNA: TGTGCCAGCAGTCTAATTAGCGGGACGGAAGATACGCAGTATTTT; CDR3 protein: CASSLISGTEDTQYF
clone size: few; CDR3 length: 17; J gene: TRBJ2-3; V gene: TRBV25-1; D gene: TRBD1; CDR3 DNA: TGTGCCAGCAGTGAATCGTACAGGGGGCGTTTTGCAGATACGCAGTATTTT; CDR3 protein: CASSESYRGRFADTQYF
clone size: -; CDR3 length: 13; J gene: TRBJ1-5; V gene: TRBV28; D gene: -; CDR3 DNA: TGTGCCAGCAGTTGGAGTAGCAATCAGCCCCAGCATTTT; CDR3 protein: CASSWSSNQPQHF
clone size: -; CDR3 length: 16; J gene: TRBJ2-7; V gene: TRBV4-2; D gene: TRBD2; CDR3 DNA: TGTGCCAGCAGCCACCTAGCGGGGGACAACTCCTACGAGCAGTACTTC; CDR3 protein: CASSHLAGDNSYEQYF
clone size: few; CDR3 length: 14; J gene: TRBJ2-2; V gene: TRBV9; D gene: -; CDR3 DNA: TGTGCCAGCAGCCCGTTGGGGGGTACCGGGGAGCTGTTTTTT; CDR3 protein: CASSPLGGTGELFF
clone size: -; CDR3 length: 13; J gene: TRBJ1-2; V gene: TRBV9; D gene: TRBD1; CDR3 DNA: TGTGCCAGCAGGGGGACAGAAGACTATGGCTACACCTTC; CDR3 protein: CASRGTEDYGYTF
clone size: -; CDR3 length: 13; J gene: TRBJ1-2; V gene: TRBV6-5; D gene: -; CDR3 DNA: TGTGCCAGCAGTTACACAGGGCTAGAGGGCTACACCTTC; CDR3 protein: CASSYTGLEGYTF
clone size: -; CDR3 length: 14; J gene: TRBJ1-5; V gene: TRBV28; D gene: -; CDR3 DNA: TGTGCCAGCAGTTTCATTAGAGGCAATCAGCCCCAGCATTTT; CDR3 protein: CASSFIRGNQPQHF
clone size: -; CDR3 length: 14; J gene: TRBJ1-5; V gene: TRBV28; D gene: TRBD1; CDR3 DNA: TGTGCCAGTACCAGGAGGGGGCGCGGTCAGCCCCAGCATTTT; CDR3 protein: CASTRRGRGQPQHF
clone size: -; CDR3 length: 17; J gene: TRBJ2-1; V gene: TRBV27; D gene: TRBD2; CDR3 DNA: TGTGCCAGCAGTCCAAACTACGGACTAGCGTTGGGGAATGAGCAGTTCTTC; CDR3 protein: CASSPNYGLALGNEQFF
clone size: -; CDR3 length: 17; J gene: TRBJ2-3; V gene: TRBV27; D gene: TRBD1; CDR3 DNA: TGTGCCAGCAGTTTAAGAGGACAGGGTCGAGGAACAGATACGCAGTATTTT; CDR3 protein: CASSLRGQGRGTDTQYF
clone size: -; CDR3 length: 14; J gene: TRBJ1-1; V gene: TRBV2; D gene: -; CDR3 DNA: TGTGCCAGCAGTGACGCGCCAACGAACACTGAAGCTTTCTTT; CDR3 protein: CASSDAPTNTEAFF
clone size: -; CDR3 length: 15; J gene: TRBJ1-4; V gene: TRBV15; D gene: -; CDR3 DNA: TGTGCCACCAGCAGCGACAGGTTACCAATGAAGGAACTGTTTTTT; CDR3 protein: CATSSDRLPMKELFF
clone size: many; CDR3 length: 13; J gene: TRBJ2-7; V gene: TRBV6-5; D gene: -; CDR3 DNA: TGTGCCAGCAGTTACTCAGGGGACTACGAGCAGTACTTC; CDR3 protein: CASSYSGDYEQYF
clone size: -; CDR3 length: 13; J gene: TRBJ1-2; V gene: TRBV4-3; D gene: -; CDR3 DNA: TGCGCCAGCAGCCGGACCAGGGCGGTCGGCTACACCTTC; CDR3 protein: CASSRTRAVGYTF
clone size: -; CDR3 length: 13; J gene: TRBJ1-5; V gene: TRBV24-1; D gene: TRBD1; CDR3 DNA: TGTGCCACCAGCAGGACAGGGAATCAGCCCCAGCATTTT; CDR3 protein: CATSRTGNQPQHF
clone size: -; CDR3 length: 13; J gene: TRBJ1-1; V gene: TRBV12-5; D gene: -; CDR3 DNA: TGTGCTAGTGGTTTGGAGGAGTTCACTGAAGCTTTCTTT; CDR3 protein: CASGLEEFTEAFF
clone size: -; CDR3 length: 15; J gene: TRBJ1-6; V gene: TRBV27; D gene: -; CDR3 DNA: TGTGCCAGCAGTTTACTTTATGCCGGGGAATCACCCCTCCACTTT; CDR3 protein: CASSLLYAGESPLHF
clone size: once; CDR3 length: 12; J gene: TRBJ2-3; V gene: TRBV19; D gene: TRBD1; CDR3 DNA: TGTGCCAGTGGGACAGGCACAGATACGCAGTATTTT; CDR3 protein: CASGTGTDTQYF
clone size: -; CDR3 length: 16; J gene: TRBJ2-3; V gene: TRBV19; D gene: TRBD1; CDR3 DNA: TGTGCCAGTAGTATGACAGGGGACTTCCCCACAGATACGCAGTATTTT; CDR3 protein: CASSMTGDFPTDTQYF
clone size: -; CDR3 length: 14; J gene: TRBJ2-3; V gene: TRBV6-5; D gene: TRBD1; CDR3 DNA: TGTGCCACCTGGGACAGGGGGGTTTTAGATACGCAGTATTTT; CDR3 protein: CATWDRGVLDTQYF
clone size: -; CDR3 length: 10; J gene: TRBJ2-3; V gene: TRBV29-1; D gene: -; CDR3 DNA: TGCAGCGTTGTACTAGGAACGCAGTATTTT; CDR3 protein: CSVVLGTQYF
clone size: -; CDR3 length: 17; J gene: TRBJ1-5; V gene: TRBV19; D gene: -; CDR3 DNA: TGTGCCAGTAGTTGGGGCCAGGTGGGGTATAGCAATCAGCCCCAGCATTTT; CDR3 protein: CASSWGQVGYSNQPQHF
clone size: once; CDR3 length: 12; J gene: TRBJ1-2; V gene: TRBV12-5; D gene: -; CDR3 DNA: TGTGCTAGTGGTCCCAGTGGGCATGGCTACACCTTC; CDR3 protein: CASGPSGHGYTF
clone size: -; CDR3 length: 13; J gene: TRBJ1-1; V gene: TRBV7-2; D gene: TRBD1; CDR3 DNA: TGTGCCAGCAGCTCCGACAGGGGAAGAATATCTTTCTTT; CDR3 protein: CASSSDRGRISFF
clone size: few; CDR3 length: 14; J gene: TRBJ1-1; V gene: TRBV5-4; D gene: TRBD1; CDR3 DNA: TGTGCCAGCAGCATGGGACAGGGGACGACTGAAGCTTTCTTT; CDR3 protein: CASSMGQGTTEAFF
clone size: -; CDR3 length: 18; J gene: TRBJ2-1; V gene: TRBV7-8; D gene: TRBD2; CDR3 DNA: TGTGCCAGCAGCTTAGGCCTAGCGGGGGCGACGAAGGACAATGAGCAGTTCTTC; CDR3 protein: CASSLGLAGATKDNEQFF
clone size: -; CDR3 length: 15; J gene: TRBJ1-6; V gene: TRBV7-2; D gene: TRBD1; CDR3 DNA: TGTGCCAGCAGCCCCCTAGGGACAGGGTTCCTACCCCTCCACTTT; CDR3 protein: CASSPLGTGFLPLHF
clone size: -; CDR3 length: 15; J gene: TRBJ2-7; V gene: TRBV2; D gene: TRBD2; CDR3 DNA: TGTGCCAGCACGGGACTAGCGGGGGAGGCCTACGAGCAGTACTTC; CDR3 protein: CASTGLAGEAYEQYF
clone size: -; CDR3 length: 13; J gene: TRBJ1-1; V gene: TRBV11-2; D gene: -; CDR3 DNA: TGTGCCAGCAGCCGCGACAGGAACACTGAAGCTTTCTTT; CDR3 protein: CASSRDRNTEAFF
clone size: once; CDR3 length: 13; J gene: TRBJ1-1; V gene: TRBV18; D gene: -; CDR3 DNA: TGTGCCAGCTCACCTCAGGAGAACACTGAAGCTTTCTTT; CDR3 protein: CASSPQENTEAFF
clone size: once; CDR3 length: 20; J gene: TRBJ2-3; V gene: TRBV9; D gene: TRBD2; CDR3 DNA: TGTGCCAGCAGCGTAGGGTCACACCTAGAGGCGGGGGGGTCCACAGATACGCAGTATTTT; CDR3 protein: CASSVGSHLEAGGSTDTQYF
clone size: -; CDR3 length: 15; J gene: TRBJ2-3; V gene: TRBV2; D gene: -; CDR3 DNA: TGTGCCAGTTTAGCGGCCCGGATGGAGAGAGATACGCAGTATTTT; CDR3 protein: CASLAARMERDTQYF